The text below deals with one TCR beta chain. Its specificity is unknown. The CDR3 sequence is 17 residues long. The sample comes from a study of cytomegalovirus exposure and HLA in healthy donors. Study results and caveats: Overall, around 150 TCR beta chains were annotated as cytomegalovirus-associated. Reports described diagnosis of cytomegalovirus status by the classifier as highly specific and sensitive. Rarity characterized most TCR sequences, yet some public TCRs appeared in many donors.

TCRdb's table, derived via immunoSEQ multiplex PCR, lists solely in-frame clones and lacks some. The repertoire holds roughly 130,000 clones, with 88% as singletons. The sequencing sample was made of PBMCs. This rearrangement joins TRBV21-1 to TRBJ2-3; the D call in the table, TRBD2, was not verified against the DNA. TRBV21-1 is labeled a pseudogene. The receptor was isolated from a man between 25 and 39 years old in good health and CMV-seronegative. The CDR3 here is CASSARLAGGPTDTQYF. CDR3 nucleotides: TGTGCCAGCAGCGCAAGACTAGCGGGAGGGCCCACAGATACGCAGTATTTT.